This T cell receptor (beta chain) was found in a study of T cells expressing NK-cell markers. Study-level results: Dominant NKG2C+ clonotype frequencies of roughly 1.0-7.5% of CD8+ T cells were measured in roughly 6 donors. In several donors, dominant clonotypes made up about 25-65% of CD3+CD56-NKG2C+ cells.

TCRdb reprocessed the 5' RACE reads; each CDR3 protein has one entry and no DNA is given. The sample spans about 140,000 distinct CDR3 sequences; the ten largest clones claim approximately 12%. As concerns this clonotype: Its antigen remains unknown.

The sample consisted of blood T cells: a sorted CD56 or NKG2C T cell subset, CD4+ or CD8+ T cells, or bulk PBMC T cells (not recorded which). This receptor was obtained from a man aged 18 to 30 in good health.

This CDR3 reads CASSLTTGGEEFF. This chain connects TRBV6-6 to TRBJ2-1; the D call of TRBD1 rests on TCRdb alone, since no DNA is present to check it. Germline V gene lookup returns CDR1 MNHNY and CDR2 SVGAGI (reference sequence). This CDR3 region has 13 residues.